The rows below give T cell receptor beta chains drawn from one sample of a study of T cell changes during pregnancy in multiple sclerosis. Sequencing used immunoSEQ multiplex PCR; TCRdb keeps in-frame clones, though not all of them. In the table there are around 56,000 clones, roughly 90% of which are singletons. The sequences come from peripheral blood, collected after pregnancy. Receptors were obtained from a female donor with multiple sclerosis, enrolled in a pregnancy study. The CDR3 runs from the conserved cysteine through the conserved F or W. The D gene is left open where the match is weak. Only part of the rows carry a size: once, few, many, or a class if the clone is expanded.

J,D,V,size,CDR3,DNA
TRBJ1-1,-,TRBV5-5,-,CASSSSRTGTEAFF,TGTGCCAGCAGCTCCTCCCGTACTGGCACTGAAGCTTTCTTT
TRBJ2-5,TRBD2,TRBV5-1,once,CASSNPEGGETQYF,TGCGCCAGCAGCAATCCCGAGGGAGGGGAGACCCAGTACTTC
TRBJ2-3,-,TRBV9,-,CASSVVTGGHDTQYF,TGTGCCAGCAGCGTAGTAACGGGGGGCCACGATACGCAGTATTTT
TRBJ1-2,-,TRBV27,-,CASGFAGTDSFYGYTF,TGTGCCAGCGGGTTCGCGGGGACTGACTCTTTCTATGGCTACACCTTC
TRBJ1-1,-,TRBV5-8,few,CASSLGTLNTEAFF,TGTGCCAGCAGCCTCGGGACATTGAACACTGAAGCTTTCTTT
TRBJ1-6,TRBD1,TRBV7-3,-,CASSLTGTGSSPLHF,TGTGCCAGCAGCTTAACGGGGACAGGGAGTTCACCCCTCCACTTT
TRBJ2-7,TRBD1,TRBV19,-,CASSMAGGAYEQYF,TGTGCCAGTAGTATGGCAGGGGGAGCCTACGAGCAGTACTTC
TRBJ1-1,-,TRBV4-3,-,CASSQDYSTEAFF,TGCGCCAGCAGCCAAGACTATTCCACTGAAGCTTTCTTT
TRBJ2-1,TRBD1,TRBV4-3,many,CASSQEQGGYNEQFF,TGCGCCAGCAGCCAAGAACAGGGGGGTTACAATGAGCAGTTCTTC
TRBJ1-2,-,TRBV7-8,-,CASSLGGLTNYGYTF,TGTGCCAGCAGCTTAGGGGGCCTAACTAACTATGGCTACACCTTC
TRBJ2-7,TRBD1,TRBV2,-,CASKTGTVGWGEQYF,TGTGCCAGCAAGACCGGGACAGTCGGATGGGGGGAGCAGTACTTC
TRBJ2-7,TRBD2,TRBV6-1,-,CASSATSGGADEQYF,TGTGCCAGCAGTGCTACTAGCGGGGGGGCCGACGAGCAGTACTTC